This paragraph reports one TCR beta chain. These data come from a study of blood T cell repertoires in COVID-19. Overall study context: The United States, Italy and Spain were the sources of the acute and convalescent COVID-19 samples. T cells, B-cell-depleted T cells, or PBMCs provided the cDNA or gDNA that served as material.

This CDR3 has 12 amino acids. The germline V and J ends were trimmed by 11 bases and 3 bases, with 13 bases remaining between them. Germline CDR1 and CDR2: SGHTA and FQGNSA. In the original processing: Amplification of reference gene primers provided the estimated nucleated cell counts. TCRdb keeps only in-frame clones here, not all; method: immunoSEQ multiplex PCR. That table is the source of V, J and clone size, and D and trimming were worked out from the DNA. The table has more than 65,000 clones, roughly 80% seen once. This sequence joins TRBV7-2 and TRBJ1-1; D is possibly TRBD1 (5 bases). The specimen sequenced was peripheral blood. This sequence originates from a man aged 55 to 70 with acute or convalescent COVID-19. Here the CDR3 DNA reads TGTGCCGGTACGGGGGGGGACACTGAAGCTTTCTTT. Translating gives CAGTGGDTEAFF. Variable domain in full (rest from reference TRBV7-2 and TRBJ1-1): GAGVSQSPSNKVTEKGKDVELRCDPISGHTALYWYRQSLGQGLEFLIYFQGNSAPDKSGLPSDRFSAERTGGSVSTLTIQRTQQEDSAVYLCAGTGGDTEAFFGQGTRLTVV.